These 12 T cell receptor beta chains share one sample of origin, sequenced in a study of cytomegalovirus exposure and HLA in healthy donors. The PCR contained 60 Vbeta and 13 Jbeta primers. Some clones are missing from TCRdb's copy, which holds only in-frame ones; the method was immunoSEQ multiplex PCR. Among roughly 130,000 clones listed, around 78% were seen once. The source material was PBMCs. These receptors were taken from a woman in her thirties or forties in good health and CMV-seronegative.

The V gene is TRBV10-3, the J gene TRBJ2-7, with TRBD2 matching 12 bases. J gave up 2 bases and V 10 bases, and 3 bases lay outside the gene matches. This CDR3 has 13 residues. Germline V gene sequence: CDR1 ENHRY, CDR2 SYGVKD. The CDR3 nucleotides are TGTGCCACTAGCGGGAGGGCCCCCTACGAGCAGTACTTC. This encodes CATSGRAPYEQYF.

This chain connects TRBV5-4 to TRBJ2-7, with TRBD1 matching over 9 bases. CDR1 is SGHNT and CDR2 is YYREEE in the germline V gene (reference sequence). The CDR3 is 15 amino acids. V shed 4 bases, J shed 2 bases, and the junction held 7 bases outside the gene matches. CDR3: CASSPDRGRAYEQYF. The CDR3 region has the DNA TGTGCCAGCAGCCCCGACAGGGGGAGAGCCTACGAGCAGTACTTC.

The genes are TRBV2 and TRBJ2-5; tentatively, D is TRBD1 (6 bases). With 4 bases removed from V and 5 bases from J, the gap between germline ends came to 20 bases. The CDR3 covers 16 residues. Looked up from germline, CDR1 is SNHLY and CDR2 is FYNNEI. The CDR3 spells CASSALGYRVDETQYF. Here the CDR3 DNA reads TGTGCCAGCAGTGCCCTGGGGTACAGGGTCGATGAGACCCAGTACTTC.

The genes are TRBV6-5 and TRBJ2-7, with a weak D call TRBD1 (6 bases). V lost 4 bases and J 2 bases, leaving 12 bases between the germline ends. The CDR3 is 14 amino acids. The V gene's germline CDR1 is MNHEY and CDR2 SVGAGI. The CDR3 loop is CASSWGRGPYEQYF. The CDR3 coding sequence is TGTGCCAGCAGTTGGGGCAGGGGCCCCTACGAGCAGTACTTC.

The chain has TRBV27 and TRBJ1-4; unclear D gene. Germline CDR1 MNHEY, CDR2 SMNVEV (reference sequence). Trimming pared 8 bases from V and 7 bases from J, leaving 17 bases between. The CDR3 runs to 14 residues. The CDR3 region has the DNA TGTGCCAGCGCCGGTTTCGGGGAAGGTGAAAAACTGTTTTTT. It yields the protein CASAGFGEGEKLFF.

This rearrangement joins TRBV11-1 to TRBJ2-7; 10 positions match TRBD2. This CDR3 comprises 15 residues. The trim removed 3 bases at V and 5 bases at J, leaving 7 bases unmatched. Per germline, CDR1 SGHAT and CDR2 FQDESV (reference sequence). The CDR3 coding sequence is TGTGCCAGCAGCTTGGGGACTAGCGTTACCAACGAGCAGTACTTC. It codes for CASSLGTSVTNEQYF.

This clone was observed a few times. The rearrangement joins TRBV28 to TRBJ1-2; perhaps TRBD1 as D (5 bases). Germline V CDR1 and CDR2: MDHEN, SYDVKM. V dropped 5 bases and J dropped 6 bases, with 19 bases sitting between them. The CDR3 is made up of 15 amino acids. CDR3 DNA: TGTGCCAGCAGTCCCTTCGGGGGGGGGTTGGATGGCTACACCTTC. Translation gives CASSPFGGGLDGYTF.

This clone was seen a single time. The chain recombines TRBV5-8 with TRBJ1-5; D might be TRBD1 (5 bases). The V and J ends lost 0 bases and 7 bases respectively, with 5 bases between them. CDR3 size: 12 residues. Germline CDR1 SGHTS, CDR2 YDEGEE. In nucleotides, the CDR3 is TGTGCCAGCAGCTTGGGACAGCAGCCCCAGCATTTT. It encodes CASSLGQQPQHF.

The chain has TRBV28 and TRBJ1-6; 7 bases fit TRBD1. The CDR3 contains 17 residues. The V gene's germline CDR1 is MDHEN and CDR2 SYDVKM. V was clipped by 7 bases and J by 6 bases; unmatched bases: 15. CDR3 sequence reads: CASTTTGDLNLNSPLHF. The CDR3 DNA sequence: TGTGCCAGCACCACAACAGGGGATTTGAATCTTAATTCACCCCTCCACTTT.

The chain recombines TRBV6-6 with TRBJ2-7; D is perhaps TRBD2 (5 bases). From germline, CDR1 is MNHNY and CDR2 SVGAGI (reference sequence). V lost 5 bases to trimming and J lost 6 bases, with 14 bases between them. There are 13 residues in the CDR3. The CDR3 sequence: CASSPLGGSEQYF. The DNA of the CDR3 is TGTGCCAGCAGTCCGCTTGGTGGGAGCGAGCAGTACTTC.

The genes are TRBV27 and TRBJ2-1, with D maybe TRBD2 (5 bases). Germline values: CDR1 MNHEY, CDR2 SMNVEV (reference sequence). V lost 3 bases and J 0 bases, leaving 12 bases between the germline ends. This CDR3 is built from 16 residues. CDR3 sequence (DNA): TGTGCCAGCAGTTTGGCCCCTGCGGGCTCCTACAATGAGCAGTTCTTC. The encoded protein is CASSLAPAGSYNEQFF.

The chain has TRBV10-3 and TRBJ2-3, with 9 bases fitting TRBD2. Germline-derived CDR1 and CDR2 are ENHRY and SYGVKD. The CDR3 spans 18 residues. V was pared by 5 bases and J by 0 bases, with 12 bases of the junction left unmatched. CDR3 amino acids: CAISSQLTSGESTDTQYF. In DNA form, the CDR3 reads TGTGCCATCAGTAGCCAGTTGACTAGCGGAGAAAGCACAGATACGCAGTATTTT.